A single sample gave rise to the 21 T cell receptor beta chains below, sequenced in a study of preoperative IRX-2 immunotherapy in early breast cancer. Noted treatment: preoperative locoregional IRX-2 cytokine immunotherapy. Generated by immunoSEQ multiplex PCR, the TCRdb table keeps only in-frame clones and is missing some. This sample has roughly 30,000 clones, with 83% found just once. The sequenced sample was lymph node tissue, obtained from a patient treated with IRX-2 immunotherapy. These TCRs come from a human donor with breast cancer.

CDR3 loop: CASALGGYNEQFF. In DNA form, the CDR3 reads TGTGCCTCGGCTCTCGGGGGTTACAATGAGCAGTTCTTC. The chain couples TRBV19 to TRBJ2-1; D is possibly TRBD2 (6 bases). The V gene lost 11 bases and the J gene lost 4 bases, with 15 bases spanning the gap. From germline, CDR1 is LNHDA and CDR2 SQIVND (reference sequence). The CDR3 has 13 residues.

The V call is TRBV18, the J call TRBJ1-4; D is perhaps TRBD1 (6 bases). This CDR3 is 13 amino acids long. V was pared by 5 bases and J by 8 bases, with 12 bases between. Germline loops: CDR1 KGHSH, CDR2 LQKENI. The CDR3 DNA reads TGTGCCAGCTCAGTACAGGGCCACGAAAAACTGTTTTTT. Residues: CASSVQGHEKLFF.

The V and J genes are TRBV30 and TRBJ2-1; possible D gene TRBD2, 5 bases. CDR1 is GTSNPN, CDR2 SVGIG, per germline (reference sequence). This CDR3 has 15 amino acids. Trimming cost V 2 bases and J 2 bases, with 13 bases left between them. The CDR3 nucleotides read TGTGCCTGGAGTAGAAGCGGAGGAACCTACAATGAGCAGTTCTTC. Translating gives CAWSRSGGTYNEQFF.

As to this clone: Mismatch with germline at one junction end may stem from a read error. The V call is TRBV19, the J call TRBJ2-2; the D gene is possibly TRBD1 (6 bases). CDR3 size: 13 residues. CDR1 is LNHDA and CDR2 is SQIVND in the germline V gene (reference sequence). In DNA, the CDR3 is TGTGTCAGTAGTATTACAGGGTCCGGGGAGCTGTTTTTT. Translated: CVSSITGSGELFF.

CDR3 nucleotides: TGCAGCGTTGGTCGGGTAGCGGGGGGGTACAGCACAGATACGCAGTATTTT. It is translated as CSVGRVAGGYSTDTQYF. V gene TRBV29-1 combines with J gene TRBJ2-3, with 11 bases that match TRBD2. The CDR3 is 17 residues long. With V trimmed by 4 bases and J by 0 bases, 9 bases remained unmatched. The V gene's germline CDR1 is SQVTM and CDR2 ANQGSEA.

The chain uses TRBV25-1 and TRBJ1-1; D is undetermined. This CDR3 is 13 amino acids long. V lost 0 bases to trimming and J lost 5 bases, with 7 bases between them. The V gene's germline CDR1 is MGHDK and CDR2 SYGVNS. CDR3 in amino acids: CASSEYGETEAFF. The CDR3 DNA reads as TGTGCCAGCAGTGAATATGGAGAGACTGAAGCTTTCTTT.

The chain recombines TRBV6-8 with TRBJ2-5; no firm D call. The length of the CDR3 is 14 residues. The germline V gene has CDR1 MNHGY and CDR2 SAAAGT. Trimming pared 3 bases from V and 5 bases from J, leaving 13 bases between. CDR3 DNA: TGTGCCAGCAGTTATGCCCATAGGTCCGAGACCCAGTACTTC. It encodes CASSYAHRSETQYF.

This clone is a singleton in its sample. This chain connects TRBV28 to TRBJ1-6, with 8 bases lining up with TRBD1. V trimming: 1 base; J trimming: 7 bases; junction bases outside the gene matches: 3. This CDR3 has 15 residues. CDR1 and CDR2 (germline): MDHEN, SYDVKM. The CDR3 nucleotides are TGTGCCAGCAGTTTATTCAGGGGGCGGAATTCACCCCTCCACTTT. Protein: CASSLFRGRNSPLHF.

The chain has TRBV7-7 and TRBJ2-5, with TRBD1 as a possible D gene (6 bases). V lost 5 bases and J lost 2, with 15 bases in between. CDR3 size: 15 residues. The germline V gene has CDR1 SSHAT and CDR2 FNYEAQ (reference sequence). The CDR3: CASSQDQGPQETQYF. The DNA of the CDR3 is TGTGCCAGCAGCCAAGACCAGGGGCCTCAAGAGACCCAGTACTTC.

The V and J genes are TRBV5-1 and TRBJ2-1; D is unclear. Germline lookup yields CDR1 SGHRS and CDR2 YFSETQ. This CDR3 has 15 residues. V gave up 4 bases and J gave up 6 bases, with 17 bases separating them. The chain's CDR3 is CASSLVWGSSNEQFF. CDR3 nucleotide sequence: TGCGCCAGCAGCCTCGTGTGGGGAAGCTCCAATGAGCAGTTCTTC.

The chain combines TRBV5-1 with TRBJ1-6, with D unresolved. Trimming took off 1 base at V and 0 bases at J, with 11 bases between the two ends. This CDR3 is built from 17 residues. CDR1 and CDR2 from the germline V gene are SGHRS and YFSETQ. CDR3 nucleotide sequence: TGCGCCAGCAGCTTGCGGACGGCGAGCTCCTATAATTCACCCCTCCACTTT. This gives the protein CASSLRTASSYNSPLHF.

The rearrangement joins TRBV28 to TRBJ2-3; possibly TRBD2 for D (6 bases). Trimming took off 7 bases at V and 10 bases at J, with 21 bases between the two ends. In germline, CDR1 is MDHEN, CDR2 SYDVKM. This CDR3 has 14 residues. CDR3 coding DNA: TGTGCCAGCATCGGGACTTTCCCCCGGAGTTCGCAGTATTTT. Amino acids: CASIGTFPRSSQYF.

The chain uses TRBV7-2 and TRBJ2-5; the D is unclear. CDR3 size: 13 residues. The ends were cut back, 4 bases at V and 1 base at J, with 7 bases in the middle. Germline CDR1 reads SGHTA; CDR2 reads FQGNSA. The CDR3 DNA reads TGTGCCAGCAGCTCCTACCCCCAAGAGACCCAGTACTTC. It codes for CASSSYPQETQYF.

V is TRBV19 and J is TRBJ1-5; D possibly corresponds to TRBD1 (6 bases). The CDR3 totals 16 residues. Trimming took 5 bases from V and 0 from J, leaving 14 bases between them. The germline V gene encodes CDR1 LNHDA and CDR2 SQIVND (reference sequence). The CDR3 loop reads CASSPRGVFSNQPQHF. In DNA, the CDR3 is TGTGCCAGTAGTCCGAGGGGGGTCTTTAGCAATCAGCCCCAGCATTTT.

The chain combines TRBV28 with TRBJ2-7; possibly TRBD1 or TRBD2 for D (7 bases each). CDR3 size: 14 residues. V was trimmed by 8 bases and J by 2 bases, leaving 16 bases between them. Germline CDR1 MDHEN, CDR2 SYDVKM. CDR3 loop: CASFSRGGTYEQYF. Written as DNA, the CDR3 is TGTGCCAGCTTCTCCAGGGGGGGCACCTACGAGCAGTACTTC.

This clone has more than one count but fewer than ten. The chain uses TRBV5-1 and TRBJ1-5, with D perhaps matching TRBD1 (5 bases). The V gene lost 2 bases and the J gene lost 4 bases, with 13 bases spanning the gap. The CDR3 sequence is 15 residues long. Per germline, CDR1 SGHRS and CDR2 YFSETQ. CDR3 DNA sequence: TGCGCCAGCAGCTTTTCGGGAACAGGTAATCAGCCCCAGCATTTT. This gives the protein CASSFSGTGNQPQHF.

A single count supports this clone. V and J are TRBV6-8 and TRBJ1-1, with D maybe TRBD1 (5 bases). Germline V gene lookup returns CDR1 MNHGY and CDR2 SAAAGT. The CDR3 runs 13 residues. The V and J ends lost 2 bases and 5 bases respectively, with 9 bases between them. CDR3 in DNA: TGTGCCAGCAGTTACCGCAGGGATACTGAAGCTTTCTTT. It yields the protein CASSYRRDTEAFF.

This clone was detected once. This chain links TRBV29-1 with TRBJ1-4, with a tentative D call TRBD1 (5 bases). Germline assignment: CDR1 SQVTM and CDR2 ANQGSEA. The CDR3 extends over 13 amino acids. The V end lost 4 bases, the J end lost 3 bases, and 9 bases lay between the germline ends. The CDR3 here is CSVGGRANEKLFF. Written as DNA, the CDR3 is TGCAGCGTTGGGGGGAGAGCTAATGAAAAACTGTTTTTT.

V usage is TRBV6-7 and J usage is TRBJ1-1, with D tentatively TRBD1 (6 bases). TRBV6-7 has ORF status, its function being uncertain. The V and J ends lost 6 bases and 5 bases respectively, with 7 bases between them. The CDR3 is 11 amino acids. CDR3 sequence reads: CASSRGTEAFF. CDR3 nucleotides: TGTGCCAGCAGCAGGGGTACTGAAGCTTTCTTT.

In DNA form, the CDR3 reads TGTGCCTGGAGTTACAGTTCCTACGAGCAGTACTTC. Amino acid sequence: CAWSYSSYEQYF. The gene calls are TRBV30 and TRBJ2-7; D not certain. Trimming pared 2 bases from V and 1 base from J, leaving 6 bases between. Germline values: CDR1 GTSNPN, CDR2 SVGIG (reference sequence). The CDR3 has 12 amino acids. Together with reference TRBV30 and TRBJ2-7, the CDR3 gives the full variable domain: SQTIHQWPATLVQPVGSPLSLECTVEGTSNPNLYWYRQAAGRGLQLLFYSVGIGQISSEVPQNLSASRPQDRQFILSSKKLLLSDSGFYLCAWSYSSYEQYFGPGTRLTVT.

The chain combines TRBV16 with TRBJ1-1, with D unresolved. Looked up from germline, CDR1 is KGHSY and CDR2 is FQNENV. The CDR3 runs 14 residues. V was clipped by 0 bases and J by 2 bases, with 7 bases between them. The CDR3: CASSQSRGNTEAFF. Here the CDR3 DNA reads TGTGCCAGCAGCCAATCGCGGGGAAACACTGAAGCTTTCTTT.